The clone carrying this TCR beta chain was seen just once. Its antigen is not known. The sample is drawn from a study of T cell responses to AZD1222 COVID-19 vaccine. Germline V gene sequence: CDR1 LGHDT, CDR2 YNNKEL (reference sequence). This CDR3 is 16 amino acids long. V was pared by 1 base and J by 5 bases, with 6 bases of the junction left unmatched. Profiled with immunoSEQ multiplex PCR; TCRdb holds only in-frame clones, not every one. The sample has 140,000 to 150,000 clones; 93% are singletons. Study outcomes and limitations: Females outnumbered males among donors, who were mostly white British; clonal diversity was possibly underestimated. Seropositive at baseline were only a handful of AZD1222 recipients. Targets within unmutated variant regions were reportedly found for nearly half of spike-specific TCRs. Compared with day 0, the breadth and depth of the Spike-specific TCR repertoire rose significantly after two doses of AZD1222.

The rearrangement links TRBV3-1 (or the pseudogene TRBV3-2) to TRBJ2-1; TRBD2 matches at 9 bases. The starting material was peripheral blood, obtained after recovery from COVID-19. The receptor was isolated from an adult who had recovered from COVID-19. CDR3 coding DNA: TGTGCCAGCAGCCAAGTAGGGCTAGCGGGGCACAATGAGCAGTTCTTC. Translated, it gives CASSQVGLAGHNEQFF.